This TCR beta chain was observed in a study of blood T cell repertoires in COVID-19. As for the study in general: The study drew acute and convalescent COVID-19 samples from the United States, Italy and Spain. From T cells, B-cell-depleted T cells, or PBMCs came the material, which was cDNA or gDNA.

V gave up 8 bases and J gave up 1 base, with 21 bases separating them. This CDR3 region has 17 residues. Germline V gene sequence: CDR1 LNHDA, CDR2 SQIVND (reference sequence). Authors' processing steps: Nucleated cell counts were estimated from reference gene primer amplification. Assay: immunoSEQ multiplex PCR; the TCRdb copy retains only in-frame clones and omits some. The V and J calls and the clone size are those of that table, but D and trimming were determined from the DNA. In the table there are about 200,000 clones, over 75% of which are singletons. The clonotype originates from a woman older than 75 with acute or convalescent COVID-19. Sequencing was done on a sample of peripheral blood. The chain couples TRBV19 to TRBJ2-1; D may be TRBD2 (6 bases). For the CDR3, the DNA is TGTGCCAGTCAAACCGGGGCAGTGGGGGGATCCTACAATGAGCAGTTCTTC. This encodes CASQTGAVGGSYNEQFF.